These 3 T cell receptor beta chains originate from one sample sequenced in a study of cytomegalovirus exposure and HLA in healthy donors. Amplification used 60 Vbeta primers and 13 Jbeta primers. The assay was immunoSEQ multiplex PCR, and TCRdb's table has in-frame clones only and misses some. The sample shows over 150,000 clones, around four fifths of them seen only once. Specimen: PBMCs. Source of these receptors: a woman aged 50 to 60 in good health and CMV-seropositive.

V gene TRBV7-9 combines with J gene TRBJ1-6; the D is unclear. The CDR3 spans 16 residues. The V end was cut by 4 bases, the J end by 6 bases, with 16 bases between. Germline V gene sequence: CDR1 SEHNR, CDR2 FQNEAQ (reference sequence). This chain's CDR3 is CASSSTSYTINSPLHF. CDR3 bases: TGTGCCAGCAGCTCGACATCTTACACGATTAATTCACCCCTCCACTTT.

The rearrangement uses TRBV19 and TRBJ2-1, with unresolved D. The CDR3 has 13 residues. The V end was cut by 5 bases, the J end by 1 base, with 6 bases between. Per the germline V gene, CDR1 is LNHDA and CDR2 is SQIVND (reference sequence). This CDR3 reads CASSEDSYNEQFF. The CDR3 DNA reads TGTGCCAGTAGTGAGGATTCCTACAATGAGCAGTTCTTC.

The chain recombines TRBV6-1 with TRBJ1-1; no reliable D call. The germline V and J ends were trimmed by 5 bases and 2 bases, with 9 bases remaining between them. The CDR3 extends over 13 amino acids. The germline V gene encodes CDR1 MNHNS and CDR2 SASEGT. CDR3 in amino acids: CASSLTANTEAFF. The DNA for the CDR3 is TGTGCCAGCAGTTTAACAGCTAACACTGAAGCTTTCTTT.